These 15 T cell receptor beta chains originate from one sample sequenced in a study of T-cell memory formation after mild COVID-19. TCRdb re-called the 5' RACE reads with MiXCR, one entry per CDR3 protein. The table records around 440,000 distinct CDR3 sequences, approximately 18% of them present only once. Sequencing used PBMCs or a T cell subset sorted from them (not recorded which). The receptor set was obtained from an adult woman who had mild COVID-19 (a few samples of this study predate the infection). Cell type and time point are not known.

V gene TRBV6-6 combines with J gene TRBJ2-2, with 8 bases identical to TRBD1. This CDR3 is built from 15 residues. Looked up from germline, CDR1 is MNHNY and CDR2 is SVGAGI (reference sequence). V dropped 2 bases and J dropped 4; count of bases not matched to a gene: 3. The CDR3 loop reads CASSYGQGLTGELFF. In DNA form, the CDR3 reads TGTGCCAGCAGTTACGGACAGGGTCTCACCGGGGAGCTGTTTTTT.

This clonotype was seen a few times. The chain combines TRBV5-6 with TRBJ1-2, with 7 bases matching TRBD1. CDR3 length: 18 amino acids. V lost 5 bases and J lost 8; bases outside the gene matches: 24. Germline V gene sequence: CDR1 SGHDT, CDR2 YYEEEE. DNA of the CDR3: TGTGCCAGCAGTAACACTGACGGGACAGAGCCTTCTTTTGGGGGCTACACCTTC. This gives the protein CASSNTDGTEPSFGGYTF.

This clonotype has a count of ten or more. The V call is TRBV29-1, the J call TRBJ1-3; 7 positions agree with TRBD1. CDR3 length: 13 residues. Trimming took 4 bases from V and 4 from J; bases not matched to a gene: 4. The germline CDR1 and CDR2 sequences are SQVTM and ANQGSEA. For the CDR3, the DNA is TGCAGCGTTGGCGACAGGGCAGGAAACACCATATATTTT. Translated: CSVGDRAGNTIYF.

This chain joins TRBV7-9 and TRBJ2-1; D might be TRBD2 (6 bases). The CDR3 contains 14 residues. Per germline, CDR1 SEHNR and CDR2 FQNEAQ (reference sequence). Trimming pared 0 bases from V and 9 bases from J, leaving 12 bases between. CDR3 loop: CASSLAGLAIEQFF. CDR3 sequence (DNA): TGTGCCAGCAGCTTAGCAGGCCTAGCGATTGAGCAGTTCTTC.

This clonotype has ten or more counts. The genes are TRBV5-1 and TRBJ1-1, with 7 bases lining up with TRBD1. The CDR3 is made up of 13 amino acids. With V trimmed by 3 bases and J by 4 bases, 3 bases remained unmatched. Looked up from germline, CDR1 is SGHRS and CDR2 is YFSETQ. CDR3 in amino acids: CASSSQGTTEAFF. The CDR3 coding sequence is TGCGCCAGCAGCTCACAGGGGACCACTGAAGCTTTCTTT.

The table lists this clonotype with many counts. Its ends do not fully match the called genes, so a read error is possible. The chain employs TRBV7-7 and TRBJ1-2; maybe TRBD1 (6 bases). This CDR3 comprises 16 residues. Germline lookup yields CDR1 SSHAT and CDR2 FNYEAQ (reference sequence). As DNA, the CDR3 is TGTGCTAGCACTTCGGGGAAGGACAGCCAACTCTATGGCTACACCTTC. It encodes CASTSGKDSQLYGYTF.

This clonotype was picked up a small number of times. V gene TRBV5-1 combines with J gene TRBJ2-3, with TRBD2 identical over 12 bases. CDR1 and CDR2 (germline): SGHRS, YFSETQ. Trimming at V came to 4 bases and at J to 6 bases, leaving 9 bases not matched to a gene. CDR3 length equals 16 residues. This CDR3 is CASSPWTSGAADTQYF. The DNA for the CDR3 is TGCGCCAGCAGCCCTTGGACTAGCGGGGCCGCTGATACGCAGTATTTT.

The chain uses TRBV9 and TRBJ2-1, with 8 bases fitting TRBD2. The germline V gene has CDR1 SGDLS and CDR2 YYNGEE. This CDR3 is built from 17 residues. V dropped 4 bases and J dropped 5; count of bases not matched to a gene: 14. The CDR3 loop is CASSPFLGAGGHNEQFF. In DNA, the CDR3 is TGTGCCAGCAGCCCTTTCTTGGGGGCGGGGGGACACAATGAGCAGTTCTTC.

This chain links TRBV4-1 with TRBJ1-6; tentative D call: TRBD1 (5 bases). The germline V gene encodes CDR1 MGHRA and CDR2 YSYEKL. The CDR3 contains 17 residues. Trimming cost V 5 bases and J 0 bases, with 14 bases left between them. The CDR3 spells CASSSFAGVSYNSPLHF. CDR3 DNA: TGCGCCAGCAGCTCTTTCGCGGGGGTCTCCTATAATTCACCCCTCCACTTT.

The sample holds a few counts of this clonotype. This chain links TRBV11-2 with TRBJ2-7; 13 bases map to TRBD2. Germline trimming cut 5 bases from V and 5 bases from J; bases unmatched to any gene: 9. Germline V gives CDR1 SGHAT, CDR2 FQNNGV. This CDR3 is built from 16 residues. The CDR3 here is CASSLGLAGIMDEQYF. The CDR3 DNA is TGTGCCAGCAGCCTGGGACTAGCGGGAATTATGGACGAGCAGTACTTC.

This chain joins TRBV7-8 and TRBJ2-1; possibly TRBD1 for D (6 bases). Trimming took 0 bases from V and 5 from J, leaving 8 bases between them. Germline assignment: CDR1 SGHVS and CDR2 FQNEAQ. The CDR3 has 14 amino acids. The CDR3: CASSLAGADNEQFF. The CDR3 DNA sequence: TGTGCCAGCAGCTTAGCGGGGGCCGACAATGAGCAGTTCTTC.

The V call is TRBV24-1, the J call TRBJ2-4; 7 bases match TRBD2. V lost 4 bases to trimming and J lost 7 bases; unmatched junction nucleotides: 9. CDR1 and CDR2 (germline): KGHDR, SFDVKD. The CDR3 loop spans 15 amino acids. This chain's CDR3 is CATSDPWRGNNIQYF. The CDR3 nucleotides read TGTGCCACCAGTGACCCTTGGCGGGGGAATAACATTCAGTACTTC.

V gene TRBV5-1 combines with J gene TRBJ2-7, with D unclear. This CDR3 has 14 amino acids. Trimming pared 2 bases from V and 4 bases from J, leaving 13 bases between. Germline CDR1 is SGHRS and CDR2 is YFSETQ. The CDR3: CASSLLVRSYEQYF. The CDR3, as DNA: TGCGCCAGCAGCTTACTGGTTAGATCATACGAGCAGTACTTC.

This chain links TRBV5-1 with TRBJ2-5; 12 nucleotides match TRBD2. This CDR3 comprises 16 residues. CDR1 SGHRS and CDR2 YFSETQ come from the germline V gene. Trimming cost V 4 bases and J 1 base; bases outside gene matches: 5. CDR3 in DNA: TGCGCCAGCAGCCACGGGACTAGCGGGTTCCAAGAGACCCAGTACTTC. It encodes CASSHGTSGFQETQYF.

This clonotype was counted between two and nine times. The V call is TRBV7-9, the J call TRBJ2-7; maybe TRBD1 (6 bases). The CDR3 has 14 residues. V was shortened by 3 bases and J by 0 bases, with 9 bases between the two germline ends. Germline V gene sequence: CDR1 SEHNR, CDR2 FQNEAQ (reference sequence). CDR3 protein: CASSFGQPSYEQYF. CDR3 coding DNA: TGTGCCAGCAGCTTTGGACAGCCCTCCTACGAGCAGTACTTC.